Listed below are T cell receptor beta chains from one sample, sequenced in a study of blood T cell repertoires in COVID-19. The protocol was immunoSEQ multiplex PCR, while the TCRdb copy is restricted to in-frame clones and leaves out a portion. The top ten clones hold 3% to 3.5% of a sample with 200,000 to 300,000 clones, 60% to 75% of them seen once. The sequenced material came from peripheral blood. The receptors were sampled from a woman of 80 years or more with acute or convalescent COVID-19. The CDR3 runs from the conserved cysteine through the conserved F or W.

J gene: TRBJ1-4; V gene: TRBV27; CDR3 protein: CASSTNRDRGEKLFF
J gene: TRBJ2-7; V gene: TRBV18; CDR3 protein: CASSSGIAGAYEQYF
J gene: TRBJ2-5; V gene: TRBV7-3; CDR3 protein: CASSSQRGETQYF
J gene: TRBJ1-4; V gene: TRBV7-9; CDR3 protein: CASSRTDEKLFF
J gene: TRBJ2-2; V gene: TRBV5-4; CDR3 protein: CASSFASGRVNTGELFF
J gene: TRBJ1-5; V gene: TRBV19; CDR3 protein: CASSIGGAGIPYNQPQHF
J gene: TRBJ2-2; V gene: TRBV5-5; CDR3 protein: CASRPGLETGELFF
J gene: TRBJ2-7; V gene: TRBV5-1; CDR3 protein: CASSLGWTGASEQYF
J gene: TRBJ1-2; V gene: TRBV6-5; CDR3 protein: CASSFLDLVWGYTF
J gene: TRBJ2-7; V gene: TRBV7-2; CDR3 protein: CASSETDRASYEQYF
J gene: TRBJ1-1; V gene: TRBV20-1; CDR3 protein: CSASTGNMNTEAFF
J gene: TRBJ1-5; V gene: TRBV4-1; CDR3 protein: CASSQEGVRAHQPQHF
J gene: TRBJ2-6; V gene: TRBV6-6; CDR3 protein: CASSRTSGLSGANVLTF
J gene: TRBJ2-2; V gene: TRBV10-3; CDR3 protein: CAISVTGNPGELFF
J gene: TRBJ1-2; V gene: TRBV15; CDR3 protein: CATSRRQGRGGYTF
J gene: TRBJ2-3; V gene: TRBV5-1; CDR3 protein: CASSLVPGTATDTQYF
J gene: TRBJ1-5; V gene: TRBV2; CDR3 protein: CASSEGRGYRESNQPQHF